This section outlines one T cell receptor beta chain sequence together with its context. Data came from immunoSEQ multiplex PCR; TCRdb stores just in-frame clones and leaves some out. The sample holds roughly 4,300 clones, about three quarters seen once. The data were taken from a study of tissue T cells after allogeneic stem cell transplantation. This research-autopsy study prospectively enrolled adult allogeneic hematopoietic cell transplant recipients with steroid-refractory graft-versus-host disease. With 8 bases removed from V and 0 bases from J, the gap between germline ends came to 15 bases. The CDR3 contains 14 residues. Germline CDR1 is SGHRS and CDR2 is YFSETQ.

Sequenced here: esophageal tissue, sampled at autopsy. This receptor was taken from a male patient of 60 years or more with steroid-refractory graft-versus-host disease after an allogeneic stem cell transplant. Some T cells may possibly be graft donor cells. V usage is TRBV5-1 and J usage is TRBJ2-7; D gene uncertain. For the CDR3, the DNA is TGCGCCAGTCAGAGGACGGAACGCTCCTACGAGCAGTACTTC. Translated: CASQRTERSYEQYF. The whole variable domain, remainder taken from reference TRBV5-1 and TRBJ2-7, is KAGVTQTPRYLIKTRGQQVTLSCSPISGHRSVSWYQQTPGQGLQFLFEYFSETQRNKGNFPGRFSGRQFSNSRSEMNVSTLELGDSALYLCASQRTERSYEQYFGPGTRLTVT.